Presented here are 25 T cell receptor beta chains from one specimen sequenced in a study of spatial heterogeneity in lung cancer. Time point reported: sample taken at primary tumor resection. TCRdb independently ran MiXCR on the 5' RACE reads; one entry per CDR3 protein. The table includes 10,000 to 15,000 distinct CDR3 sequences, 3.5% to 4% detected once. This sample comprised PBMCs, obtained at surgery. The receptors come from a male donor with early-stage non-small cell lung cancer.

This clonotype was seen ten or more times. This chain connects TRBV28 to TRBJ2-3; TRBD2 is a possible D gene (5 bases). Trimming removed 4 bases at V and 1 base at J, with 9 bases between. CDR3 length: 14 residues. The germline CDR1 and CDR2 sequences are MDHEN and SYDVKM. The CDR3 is CASSYGIGTDTQYF. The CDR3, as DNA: TGTGCCAGCAGTTACGGGATCGGCACAGATACGCAGTATTTT.

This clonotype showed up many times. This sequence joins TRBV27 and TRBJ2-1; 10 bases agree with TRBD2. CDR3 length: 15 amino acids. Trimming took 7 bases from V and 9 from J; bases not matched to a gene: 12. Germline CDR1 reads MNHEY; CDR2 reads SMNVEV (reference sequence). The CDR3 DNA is TGTGCCAGCAAGACCGGGACTAGCGCGTATCGTGAGCAGTTCTTC. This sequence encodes CASKTGTSAYREQFF.

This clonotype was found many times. The CDR3 is CATSTRLAGDTDTQYF. As DNA, the CDR3 is TGTGCCACCAGCACCCGACTAGCGGGAGATACAGATACGCAGTATTTT. The V and J genes are TRBV15 and TRBJ2-3; 12 bases map to TRBD2. The CDR3 has 16 residues. Trimming removed 4 bases from V and 3 bases from J; junction bases left unmatched: 5. Germline lookup yields CDR1 LNHNV and CDR2 YYDKDF (reference sequence).

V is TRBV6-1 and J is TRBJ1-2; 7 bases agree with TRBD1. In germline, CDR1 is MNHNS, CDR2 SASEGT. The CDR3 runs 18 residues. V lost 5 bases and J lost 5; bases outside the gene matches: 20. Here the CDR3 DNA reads TGTGCCAGCAGTACCAACCCGGGACAGCGAGCCACCCGGTATGGCTACACCTTC. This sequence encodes CASSTNPGQRATRYGYTF.

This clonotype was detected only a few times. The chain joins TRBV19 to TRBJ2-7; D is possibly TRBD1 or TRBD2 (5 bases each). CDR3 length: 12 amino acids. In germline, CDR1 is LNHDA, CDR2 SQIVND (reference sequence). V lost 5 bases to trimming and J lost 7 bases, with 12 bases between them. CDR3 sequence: CASSSRDGEQYF. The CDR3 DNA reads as TGTGCCAGTAGTTCCCGGGACGGGGAGCAGTACTTC. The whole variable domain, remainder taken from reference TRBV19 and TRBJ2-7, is DGGITQSPKYLFRKEGQNVTLSCEQNLNHDAMYWYRQDPGQGLRLIYYSQIVNDFQKGDIAEGYSVSREKKESFPLTVTSAQKNPTAFYLCASSSRDGEQYFGPGTRLTVT.

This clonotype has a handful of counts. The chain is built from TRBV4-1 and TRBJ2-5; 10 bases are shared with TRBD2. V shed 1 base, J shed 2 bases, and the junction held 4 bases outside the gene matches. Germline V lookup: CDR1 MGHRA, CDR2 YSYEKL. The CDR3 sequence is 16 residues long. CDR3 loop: CASSQVLAGVQETQYF. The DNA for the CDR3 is TGCGCCAGCAGCCAAGTCCTAGCGGGGGTTCAAGAGACCCAGTACTTC.

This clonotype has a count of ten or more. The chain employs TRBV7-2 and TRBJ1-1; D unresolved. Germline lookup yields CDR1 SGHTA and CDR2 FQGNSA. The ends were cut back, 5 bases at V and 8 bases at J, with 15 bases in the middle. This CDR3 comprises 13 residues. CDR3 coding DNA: TGTGCCAGCAGCCCCCAGTGGCGGGCCGAAGCTTTCTTT. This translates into CASSPQWRAEAFF.

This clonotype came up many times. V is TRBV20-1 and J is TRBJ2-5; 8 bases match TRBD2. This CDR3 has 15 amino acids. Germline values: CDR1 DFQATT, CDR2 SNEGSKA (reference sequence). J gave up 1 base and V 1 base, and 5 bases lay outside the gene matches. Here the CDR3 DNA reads TGCAGTGCTAGAGGGATAGCGGGGCCCCAAGAGACCCAGTACTTC. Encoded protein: CSARGIAGPQETQYF.

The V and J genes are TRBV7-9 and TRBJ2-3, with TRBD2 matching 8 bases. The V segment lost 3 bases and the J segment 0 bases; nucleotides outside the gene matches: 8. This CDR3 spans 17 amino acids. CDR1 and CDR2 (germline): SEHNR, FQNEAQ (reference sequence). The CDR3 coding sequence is TGTGCCAGCAGCTTCGGTAGCGGGGCTTCTAGCACAGATACGCAGTATTTT. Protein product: CASSFGSGASSTDTQYF.

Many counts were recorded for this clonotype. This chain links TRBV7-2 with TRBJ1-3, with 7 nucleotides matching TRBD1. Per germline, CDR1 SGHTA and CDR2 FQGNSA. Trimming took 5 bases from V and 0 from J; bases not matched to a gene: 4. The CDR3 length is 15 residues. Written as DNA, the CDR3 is TGTGCCAGCAGCCCACAGGGGAGCTCTGGAAACACCATATATTTT. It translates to CASSPQGSSGNTIYF.

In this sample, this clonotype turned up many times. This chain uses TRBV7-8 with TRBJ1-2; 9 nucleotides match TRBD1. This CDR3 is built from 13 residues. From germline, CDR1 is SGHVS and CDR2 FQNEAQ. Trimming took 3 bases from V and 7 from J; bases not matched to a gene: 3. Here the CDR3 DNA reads TGTGCCAGCAGCTTTAGGACAGGGGTTGGCTACACCTTC. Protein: CASSFRTGVGYTF.

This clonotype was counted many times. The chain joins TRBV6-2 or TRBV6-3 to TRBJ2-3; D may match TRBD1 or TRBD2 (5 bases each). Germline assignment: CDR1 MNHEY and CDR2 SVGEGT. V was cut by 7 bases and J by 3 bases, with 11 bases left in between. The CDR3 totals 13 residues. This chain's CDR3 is CASTGRMTDTQYF. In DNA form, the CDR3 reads TGTGCCAGCACGGGACGAATGACAGATACGCAGTATTTT.

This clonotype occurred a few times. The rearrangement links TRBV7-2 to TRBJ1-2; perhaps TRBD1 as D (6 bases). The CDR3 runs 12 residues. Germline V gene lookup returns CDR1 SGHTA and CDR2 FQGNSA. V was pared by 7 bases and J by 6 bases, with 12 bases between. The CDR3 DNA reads TGTGCCAGCAACCCGGACAGACATGGCTACACCTTC. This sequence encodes CASNPDRHGYTF.

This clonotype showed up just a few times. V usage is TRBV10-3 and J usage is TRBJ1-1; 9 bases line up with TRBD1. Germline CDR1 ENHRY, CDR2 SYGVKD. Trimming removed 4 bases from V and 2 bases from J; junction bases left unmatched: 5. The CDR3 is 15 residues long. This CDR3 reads CAISAMTGGNTEAFF. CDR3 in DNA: TGTGCCATCAGTGCGATGACAGGGGGAAACACTGAAGCTTTCTTT.

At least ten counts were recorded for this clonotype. The CDR3 DNA reads as TGCGCCAGCAGCCAAGGACAGGGGAGGAACACTGAAGCTTTCTTT. Residues: CASSQGQGRNTEAFF. The chain couples TRBV4-3 to TRBJ1-1; 8 bases are a match to TRBD1. The CDR3 runs 15 residues. Per the germline V gene, CDR1 is LGHNA and CDR2 is YSLEER. The ends lost 1 base at V and 1 base at J; junction bases unmatched: 2.

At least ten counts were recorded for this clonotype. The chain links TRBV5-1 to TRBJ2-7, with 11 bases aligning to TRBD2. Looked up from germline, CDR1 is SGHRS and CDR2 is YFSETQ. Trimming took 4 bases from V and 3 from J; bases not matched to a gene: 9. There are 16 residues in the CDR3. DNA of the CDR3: TGCGCCAGCAGCCCTGATAGCGGGAGGGCCGACTACGAGCAGTACTTC. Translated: CASSPDSGRADYEQYF.

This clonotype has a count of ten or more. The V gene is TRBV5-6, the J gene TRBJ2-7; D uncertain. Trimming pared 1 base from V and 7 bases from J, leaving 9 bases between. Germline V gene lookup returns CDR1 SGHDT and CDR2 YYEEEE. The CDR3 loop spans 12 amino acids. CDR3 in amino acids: CASSLQHWEQYF. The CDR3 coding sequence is TGTGCCAGCAGCTTGCAGCACTGGGAGCAGTACTTC.

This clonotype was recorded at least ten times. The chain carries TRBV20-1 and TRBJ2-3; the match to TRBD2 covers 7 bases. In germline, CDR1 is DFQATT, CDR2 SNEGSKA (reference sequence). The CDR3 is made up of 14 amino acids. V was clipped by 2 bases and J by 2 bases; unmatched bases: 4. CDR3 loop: CSARKAGITDTQYF. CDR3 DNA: TGCAGTGCTAGAAAAGCGGGGATCACAGATACGCAGTATTTT.

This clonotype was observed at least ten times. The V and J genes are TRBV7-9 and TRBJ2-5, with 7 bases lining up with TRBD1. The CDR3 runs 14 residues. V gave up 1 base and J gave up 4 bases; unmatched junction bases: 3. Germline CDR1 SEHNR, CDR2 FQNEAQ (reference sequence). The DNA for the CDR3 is TGTGCCAGCAGCTTAGGACAGGGCCCAGAGACCCAGTACTTC. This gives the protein CASSLGQGPETQYF.

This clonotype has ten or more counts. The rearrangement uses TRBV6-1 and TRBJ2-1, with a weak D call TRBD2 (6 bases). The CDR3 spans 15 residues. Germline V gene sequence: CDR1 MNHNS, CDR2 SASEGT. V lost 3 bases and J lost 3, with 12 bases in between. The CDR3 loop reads CASSDRRAFYNEQFF. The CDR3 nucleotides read TGTGCCAGCAGTGACCGGAGGGCCTTCTACAATGAGCAGTTCTTC.

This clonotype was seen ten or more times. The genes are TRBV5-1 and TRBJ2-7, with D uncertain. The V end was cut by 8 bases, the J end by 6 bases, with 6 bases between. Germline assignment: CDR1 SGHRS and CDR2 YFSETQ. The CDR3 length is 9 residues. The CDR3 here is CARSPEQYF. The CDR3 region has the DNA TGCGCCAGGAGCCCCGAGCAGTACTTC.

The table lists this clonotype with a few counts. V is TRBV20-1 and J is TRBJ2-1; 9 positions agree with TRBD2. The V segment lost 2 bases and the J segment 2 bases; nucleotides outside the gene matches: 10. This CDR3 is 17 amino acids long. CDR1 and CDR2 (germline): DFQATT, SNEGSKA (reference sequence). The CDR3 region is CSARPRLAATTYNEQFF. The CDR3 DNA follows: TGCAGTGCTAGACCAAGACTAGCGGCTACAACCTACAATGAGCAGTTCTTC.

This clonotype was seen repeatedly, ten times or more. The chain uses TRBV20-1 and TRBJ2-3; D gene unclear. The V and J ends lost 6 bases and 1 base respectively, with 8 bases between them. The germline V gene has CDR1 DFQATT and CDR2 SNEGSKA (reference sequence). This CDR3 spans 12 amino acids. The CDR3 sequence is CSAARGTDTQYF. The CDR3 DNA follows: TGCAGTGCGGCCCGTGGCACAGATACGCAGTATTTT.

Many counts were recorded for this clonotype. For the CDR3, the DNA is TGTGCCAGCAGTTACTCGAAAGATACGCAGTATTTT. As protein: CASSYSKDTQYF. The chain recombines TRBV6-2 or TRBV6-3 with TRBJ2-3; D remains ambiguous. This CDR3 is built from 12 residues. V dropped 0 bases and J dropped 5 bases, with 3 bases sitting between them. CDR1 and CDR2 from the germline V gene are MNHEY and SVGEGT.

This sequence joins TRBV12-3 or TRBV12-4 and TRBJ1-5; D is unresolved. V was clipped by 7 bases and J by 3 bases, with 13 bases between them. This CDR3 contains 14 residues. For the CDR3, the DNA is TGTGCCAGCACCCTGGATGGCTTCAATCAGCCCCAGCATTTT. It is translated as CASTLDGFNQPQHF.